This T cell receptor (beta chain) was recovered during a study of T cell repertoires in cytomegalovirus infection. Study-level background: The authors used CMV epitopes that were HLA-C-restricted (recently identified) and HLA-B-restricted (well studied). Matching HLA type and CMV infection were both indicated by public TCR beta signatures. Study-level points and caveats: Of the TCR beta families, the public ones yielded a cumulative frequency that identified carriers of CMV plus the relevant HLA. What dominated the ex vivo response were HLA-C-restricted CMV-specific TCR beta clonotypes.

This clonotype was counted once. The antigen is unknown. V lost 0 bases, J lost 0 bases, and 9 bases lay in between. The CDR3 is 16 amino acids. Via MiXCR, TCRdb re-called the reads, giving one row per CDR3 protein. Among some 590,000 distinct CDR3 sequences listed, under 45% were seen once. The sample here was cultured PBMCs, taken from culture after CMV antigen stimulation. The rearrangement uses TRBV23-1 and TRBJ2-1; unclear D gene. TRBV23-1 has ORF status, its function being uncertain. The receptor comes from a human donor in good health (CMV status not recorded). Some clones in this sample may be carry-over from other donors' samples. This chain's CDR3 is CASSQSAASSYNEQFF. CDR3 sequence (DNA): TGCGCCAGCAGTCAATCCGCCGCTAGCTCCTACAATGAGCAGTTCTTC.